This T cell receptor beta chain was sequenced in a study of CD8+CD57+ T cells in acquired aplastic anemia. Study background: The average for DNA from sorted CD4+ and CD8+ cells was about 2.9 ug.

TCR beta VDJ and CDR3 profiling used genomic DNA as template. Each CDR3 protein gets one entry after TCRdb re-called the reads with MiXCR. The sample contains 200,000 or so distinct CDR3 sequences, around half of which appear only once. Points on this clonotype: Its target is unknown.

Study results and limitations: Any difference that existed in CD8+ Simpson's diversity between patients and controls was not significant.

Germline-derived CDR1 and CDR2 are SQVTM and ANQGSEA. CDR3 length equals 14 residues. The V and J ends lost 3 bases and 5 bases respectively, with 14 bases between them. Flow cytometry had shown expanded CD8+CD57+ cells in the patients chosen for sequencing. Blood samples were obtained from patients who had received no prior therapy. The source material was sorted CD4+, CD8+, or CD8+CD57+ T cells (not recorded which) from PBMCs. The chain joins TRBV29-1 to TRBJ2-1, with D possibly called TRBD1 or TRBD2 (5 bases each). This TCR came from a human donor with aplastic anemia. The CDR3 reads CSVEPRGIHNEQFF. In nucleotides, the CDR3 is TGCAGCGTTGAGCCGAGGGGTATCCACAATGAGCAGTTCTTC.